One sample yielded the 5 T cell receptor beta chains listed below, sequenced in a study of T cells in Graves' hyperthyroidism and ophthalmopathy. Amplified TCR beta CDR3 regions derived from RNA transcripts. A set of HTBI primers served as the primers for a first-round RT-PCR of the TCR CDR3. TCRdb independently ran MiXCR on the multiplex PCR reads; one entry per CDR3 protein. This sample has over 450,000 distinct CDR3 sequences, with more than 15% found just once. The specimen was blood. The receptors were sampled from a woman aged 18 to 35 with Graves' ophthalmopathy.

The J gene is TRBJ2-1, the V gene TRBV27; 10 bases match TRBD2. Germline assignment: CDR1 MNHEY and CDR2 SMNVEV (reference sequence). CDR3 length equals 20 residues. Unmatched junction bases numbered 22, after V lost 7 bases and J lost 4 bases. Written as DNA, the CDR3 is TGTGCCAGCACCACCAATCCGGGACTAGCGAGCCCGGGGGATTACAATGAGCAGTTCTTC. Translating gives CASTTNPGLASPGDYNEQFF.

Written as DNA, the CDR3 is TGTGCCAGCAGCTTGGTTGGGGGGAGACGCAATGAGCAGTTCTTC. Translating it yields CASSLVGGRRNEQFF. The chain has TRBV5-8 and TRBJ2-1; TRBD2 is a possible D gene (6 bases). The CDR3 has 15 amino acids. Germline V lookup: CDR1 SGHTS, CDR2 YDEGEE. V was clipped by 0 bases and J by 6 bases, with 13 bases between them. Together with reference TRBV5-8 and TRBJ2-1, the CDR3 gives the full variable domain: EAGVTQSPTHLIKTRGQQATLRCSPISGHTSVYWYQQALGLGLQFLLWYDEGEERNRGNFPPRFSGRQFPNYSSELNVNALELEDSALYLCASSLVGGRRNEQFFGPGTRLTVL.

The chain links TRBV20-1 to TRBJ2-1; 14 bases match TRBD2. Germline V gives CDR1 DFQATT, CDR2 SNEGSKA (reference sequence). The V gene end was trimmed by 3 bases and the J gene end by 14 bases; junction bases not matched to a gene: 6. The CDR3 contains 13 residues. The CDR3 reads CSASTGGLAGEFF. DNA for the CDR3: TGCAGTGCTAGCACCGGGGGACTAGCGGGGGAGTTCTTC.

Remarks on this clonotype: A read error may explain this, as a much larger clone is one base away. The genes are TRBV10-2 and TRBJ2-7, with TRBD2 matching 8 bases. Trimming took 0 bases from V and 4 from J; bases not matched to a gene: 11. This CDR3 is built from 17 residues. The germline gives CDR1 WSHSY, CDR2 SAAADI. The CDR3 region is CASSESGRGGLEYEQYF. The CDR3 nucleotides read TGCGCCAGCAGTGAGTCTGGACGGGGGGGCTTGGAATACGAGCAGTACTTC.

The rearrangement uses TRBV20-1 and TRBJ1-1; D is ambiguous. V lost 1 base, J lost 7 bases, and 10 bases lay in between. The CDR3 totals 12 residues. CDR1 is DFQATT, CDR2 SNEGSKA, per germline (reference sequence). CDR3 amino acids: CSARGSPFEAFF. The CDR3 nucleotides are TGCAGTGCTAGAGGGTCTCCATTTGAAGCTTTCTTT.